This T cell receptor (beta chain) was documented in a study of blood T cell repertoires in COVID-19 (dated by TCRdb to 2020 to 2022). For context, the study as a whole: The collaborator samples originated in the United States, Italy and Spain and spanned the acute and convalescent phases of COVID-19. The prospective study material was composed of cDNA or gDNA derived from T cells, B-cell-depleted T cells, or PBMCs. Subjects who had been exposed to COVID-19, were actively infected with it, or had recovered from it provided the deeply sampled blood TCRbeta repertoires that made up the dataset. The repertoires were released in a freely available public database intended as a resource for research on the immune response to SARS-CoV-2. Samples were obtained from the ongoing ImmuneRACE study (first 160 participants) and from approximately 1,200 subjects provided by 6 global collaborators. Nearly every sample came with metadata listing a de-identified subject ID, COVID-19 status, age in years and sex. Where HLA class I and class II types were available, the types were taken from metadata supplied by the sample provider, not from assay-based typing. Findings and caveats that apply to the study as a whole: The quantity of clinical and demographic metadata differed by source and by participant and was supplied without curation.

The collaborating institutions used their own protocols to collect whole blood in K2EDTA tubes. For TCRbeta analysis, collaborators shipped samples in one of three forms: frozen whole blood, isolated PBMCs, or DNA extracted from either of those sample types. TCRbeta CDR3 regions were amplified from genomic DNA using the immunoSEQ Assay, a bias-controlled multiplex PCR. In the authors' own workflow: Within the assay, amplification of reference gene primers was used to estimate how many nucleated cells each sample contained. To quantify the absolute abundance of each unique TCRbeta CDR3 rearrangement, sequence reads were collapsed and filtered. For each sample, productive Simpson clonality was calculated as the square root of Simpson's diversity index over productive rearrangements. Imported from immuneACCESS, the table was reduced by TCRdb to in-frame sequences with V and J called. These copies leave out some clones; in studies compared against another copy, an unresolved V gene accounts for under half, and the cause of the remainder is not known. The V and J calls and clone size are taken from that table; D and trimming were inferred from the DNA. In all, the sample holds approximately 220,000 clones, and roughly four fifths of those were seen once. The top ten clones comprise approximately 4.5% of the sample.

The cysteine opens and the phenylalanine closes a CDR3 of 14 amino acids. The retained sequence is limited to the CDR3, 42 bases, with the frame set at the first base. V is cut by 0 bases and J by 7 bases, and the space between the germline ends is 11 bases. The germline V gene sets CDR1 to SGHRS and CDR2 to YFSETQ. This clone was recorded only once. Its antigen is currently not known. Per-base qualities were not stored, and no clone one base away is much larger. The chain uses TRBV5-1 and TRBJ2-1, with no confidently assigned D gene. The specimen was peripheral blood. The clonotype comes from a woman in her 70s with acute or convalescent COVID-19. The bases read TGCGCCAGCAGCTTGGCGGGTAGTATGAATGAGCAGTTCTTC. Translated, this is CASSLAGSMNEQFF.